The subject of this entry is one TCR beta chain. Its cognate antigen is unknown. At one end the junction does not follow the germline gene, possibly because of a read error. Germline CDR1 and CDR2: MDHEN and SYDVKM. This CDR3 spans 18 amino acids. This specimen comes from a study of blood T cells in healthy people across ages. A second 7 to 11 cycle PCR used barcoded and J-beta primers. One entry per CDR3 protein, called by TCRdb with MiXCR from the 5' RACE reads. The sample consists of approximately 940,000 distinct CDR3 sequences, approximately 49% of them appearing once. Regarding the study as a whole: Diversity was estimated from one million T cells, and these estimates were considered underestimates.

This chain joins TRBV28 and TRBJ2-1; 14 bases are shared with TRBD2. The sequence was collected from a man aged 25 to 40 in good health. Sequencing used blood. The CDR3 DNA is TGCGCCAGCAGTTTAAGAGGACTAGCGGGGGGCTCCTACAATGAGCAGTTCTTC. Translated: CASSLRGLAGGSYNEQFF.